These 24 T cell receptor beta chains were sequenced from one sample in a study of T cells in Graves' hyperthyroidism and ophthalmopathy. TCR beta CDR3 regions were amplified from RNA transcripts. The TCR CDR3 first-round RT-PCR relied on the HTBI primer set. From the multiplex PCR reads, TCRdb called clonotypes with MiXCR, one entry per CDR3 protein. The table has roughly 420,000 distinct CDR3 sequences, about 13% seen once. The sample taken for sequencing was blood. These receptors were obtained from a woman aged 18-30 years with Graves' hyperthyroidism.

This sequence joins TRBV9 and TRBJ2-5, with 10 bases aligning to TRBD2. V dropped 4 bases and J dropped 6; count of bases not matched to a gene: 12. This CDR3 contains 16 residues. Looked up from germline, CDR1 is SGDLS and CDR2 is YYNGEE. CDR3 amino acids: CASSLAGTSVPKTQYF. DNA of the CDR3: TGTGCCAGCAGCCTGGCCGGGACTAGCGTCCCCAAGACCCAGTACTTC.

This clonotype was observed many times. The chain couples TRBV20-1 to TRBJ2-7, with D possibly matching TRBD2 (5 bases). The CDR3 length is 14 residues. Germline CDR1 is DFQATT and CDR2 is SNEGSKA (reference sequence). V was clipped by 4 bases and J by 3 bases, with 16 bases between them. CDR3 bases: TGCAGTGCTACCGGACTCCAGCGAAGCTACGAGCAGTACTTC. This codes for CSATGLQRSYEQYF.

The sample holds many counts of this clonotype. This rearrangement joins TRBV28 to TRBJ2-1; maybe TRBD2 (6 bases). V was cut by 3 bases and J by 10 bases, with 13 bases left in between. The CDR3 runs 13 residues. Germline V gene sequence: CDR1 MDHEN, CDR2 SYDVKM. The CDR3 coding sequence is TGTGCCAGCAGTTTCCTCGGGAGAGACGAGCAGTTCTTC. Its protein is CASSFLGRDEQFF.

The gene calls are TRBV29-1 and TRBJ1-2, with D unresolved. Germline CDR1 SQVTM, CDR2 ANQGSEA. The CDR3 runs to 13 residues. Trimming left V 3 bases short and J 4 bases short, with 12 bases between. CDR3 nucleotides: TGCAGCGTTGATTCGGGCCGGTCCTATGGCTACACCTTC. Amino acids: CSVDSGRSYGYTF.

This clonotype was observed many times. The J gene is TRBJ1-6, the V gene TRBV28, with a tentative D call TRBD1 (6 bases). The CDR3 spans 15 residues. Per germline, CDR1 MDHEN and CDR2 SYDVKM. The V end was cut by 2 bases, the J end by 9 bases, with 14 bases between. CDR3 amino acids: CASSLAGATGSPLHF. Written as DNA, the CDR3 is TGTGCCAGCAGTTTAGCGGGGGCGACGGGTTCACCCCTCCACTTT.

This clonotype was picked up many times. V gene TRBV7-2 combines with J gene TRBJ2-7, with 10 bases matching TRBD2. J gave up 0 bases and V 5 bases, and 4 bases lay outside the gene matches. The CDR3 is 15 residues long. Germline CDR1 SGHTA, CDR2 FQGNSA. The DNA for the CDR3 is TGTGCCAGCAGCCCTAGCGGGAGTGTCTCCTACGAGCAGTACTTC. This sequence encodes CASSPSGSVSYEQYF.

This clonotype was observed many times. The rearrangement uses TRBV25-1 and TRBJ2-1; TRBD2 agrees at 10 bases. V lost 2 bases, J lost 9 bases, and 7 bases stayed unmatched. Germline V gives CDR1 MGHDK, CDR2 SYGVNS. The CDR3 runs to 15 residues. The CDR3 is CASSEPASGSPEQFF. As DNA, the CDR3 is TGTGCCAGCAGTGAACCCGCTAGCGGGAGTCCTGAGCAGTTCTTC.

This clonotype came up many times. The chain couples TRBV6-2 or TRBV6-3 to TRBJ2-3, with D possibly matching TRBD1 (5 bases). Germline V lookup: CDR1 MNHEY, CDR2 SVGEGT. The CDR3 spans 17 residues. V lost 2 bases and J lost 3, with 18 bases in between. Here the CDR3 DNA reads TGTGCCAGCAGTTACACCCGAGACAGCCCTGGGACAGATACGCAGTATTTT. Protein product: CASSYTRDSPGTDTQYF.

The chain is built from TRBV18 and TRBJ2-3; D is ambiguous. Deletions cut 4 bases from V and 4 bases from J, with 9 bases between. In germline, CDR1 is KGHSH, CDR2 LQKENI. CDR3 length equals 13 residues. CDR3 amino acids: CASSRPEADTQYF. The DNA for the CDR3 is TGTGCCAGCTCACGGCCCGAGGCAGATACGCAGTATTTT.

This clonotype showed up many times. The chain is built from TRBV7-9 and TRBJ2-5; 8 bases agree with TRBD1. With 5 bases clipped from V and 4 bases from J, the junction kept 9 bases outside the gene matches. The CDR3 sequence is 15 residues long. From germline, CDR1 is SEHNR and CDR2 FQNEAQ (reference sequence). Here the CDR3 reads CASSEDRVVAETQYF. The CDR3 nucleotides read TGTGCCAGCAGCGAGGACAGGGTAGTGGCAGAGACCCAGTACTTC.

This clonotype was detected many times. V usage is TRBV11-2 and J usage is TRBJ2-3, with D perhaps given as TRBD1 or TRBD2 (6 bases each). The CDR3 spans 16 residues. Germline V gene sequence: CDR1 SGHAT, CDR2 FQNNGV. Trimming took 7 bases from V and 3 from J, leaving 20 bases between them. The CDR3 loop reads CASTPLKGGETDTQYF. In DNA, the CDR3 is TGTGCCAGCACTCCCCTGAAGGGGGGAGAGACAGATACGCAGTATTTT.

This clonotype has ten or more counts. The chain links TRBV29-1 to TRBJ2-5; unclear D gene. The length of the CDR3 is 13 residues. The V and J ends lost 3 bases and 13 bases respectively, with 21 bases between them. Germline V gene sequence: CDR1 SQVTM, CDR2 ANQGSEA. The CDR3 DNA is TGCAGCGTTGAGATTCAGCAGGCCAGCTGGAGGTACTTC. This translates into CSVEIQQASWRYF.

In its sample, this clonotype was seen many times. V gene TRBV20-1 combines with J gene TRBJ2-7; 8 bases fit TRBD1. V gave up 5 bases and J gave up 6 bases; unmatched junction bases: 6. Germline values: CDR1 DFQATT, CDR2 SNEGSKA (reference sequence). This CDR3 is built from 12 residues. CDR3 sequence (DNA): TGCAGTGCTTCGACAGGGGACGGCGAGCAGTACTTC. Its protein product is CSASTGDGEQYF.

This clonotype came up many times. V is TRBV18 and J is TRBJ2-7, with 7 bases matching TRBD2. This CDR3 is 15 amino acids long. The germline gives CDR1 KGHSH, CDR2 LQKENI. Trimming removed 4 bases from V and 6 bases from J; junction bases left unmatched: 12. CDR3 sequence: CASSQGLVTLTEQYF. CDR3 DNA: TGTGCCAGCTCACAAGGACTAGTCACACTCACCGAGCAGTACTTC.

This clonotype occurred a few times. This chain links TRBV18 with TRBJ2-2, with unresolved D. V shed 4 bases and J shed 0 bases, with 9 bases lying between them. Germline loops: CDR1 KGHSH, CDR2 LQKENI. The CDR3 totals 15 residues. CDR3 in DNA: TGTGCCAGCTCACGATCGACACCGAACACCGGGGAGCTGTTTTTT. This gives the protein CASSRSTPNTGELFF.

This clonotype was counted at least ten times. This chain joins TRBV20-1 and TRBJ2-2; no definite D call. The CDR3 loop spans 18 amino acids. Trimming pared 3 bases from V and 2 bases from J, leaving 22 bases between. CDR1 DFQATT and CDR2 SNEGSKA come from the germline V gene (reference sequence). Here the CDR3 reads CSASNDFRSSGNTGELFF. In DNA, the CDR3 is TGCAGTGCTAGCAACGATTTTAGGAGCTCTGGTAACACCGGGGAGCTGTTTTTT.

Note on this clonotype: The conserved closing phenylalanine or tryptophan is absent in this CDR3, likely reflecting a read error. This chain joins TRBV6-1 and TRBJ2-2; 7 nucleotides line up with TRBD1. This CDR3 region has 14 residues. V was pared by 5 bases and J by 7 bases, with 7 bases of the junction left unmatched. CDR1 is MNHNS and CDR2 is SASEGT in the germline V gene. The CDR3 nucleotides read TGTGCCAGCAGTCGCAGGGGGTCGTTCGGGGAGCTGTTTCTT. Its protein is CASSRRGSFGELFL.

V and J are TRBV7-2 and TRBJ2-2; 11 bases map to TRBD2. The germline CDR1 and CDR2 sequences are SGHTA and FQGNSA. After removal of 4 bases from V and 4 bases from J, the junction contained 5 bases not matched to a gene. The CDR3 sequence is 16 residues long. DNA of the CDR3: TGTGCCAGCAGCTCCAGACTAGCGGGATTCACCGGGGAGCTGTTTTTT. This sequence encodes CASSSRLAGFTGELFF.

The chain recombines TRBV13 with TRBJ1-2; weak D call: TRBD1 (5 bases). Germline-derived CDR1 and CDR2 are PRHDT and FYEKMQ (reference sequence). CDR3 length: 13 residues. Trimming cost V 4 bases and J 4 bases, with 10 bases left between them. CDR3 DNA: TGTGCCAGCAGCTGGGGGGGTAGCTATGGCTACACCTTC. Translating it yields CASSWGGSYGYTF.

The DNA of the CDR3 is TGTGCCAGCAGCGAGGGATATTCGGAGACCCAGTACTTC. It translates to CASSEGYSETQYF. This chain joins TRBV11-2 and TRBJ2-5; weak D call: TRBD2 (5 bases). V dropped 5 bases and J dropped 5 bases, with 12 bases sitting between them. This CDR3 comprises 13 residues. From germline, CDR1 is SGHAT and CDR2 FQNNGV.

This clonotype came up many times. The chain uses TRBV6-1 and TRBJ1-5, with a tentative D call TRBD1 (5 bases). V gave up 5 bases and J gave up 5 bases, with 16 bases separating them. CDR3 size: 15 residues. Germline assignment: CDR1 MNHNS and CDR2 SASEGT. The CDR3 loop reads CASSLGGGFHQPQHF. The CDR3 DNA reads TGTGCCAGCAGTTTAGGCGGGGGATTCCATCAGCCCCAGCATTTT.

The chain couples TRBV18 to TRBJ1-1; 11 nucleotides agree with TRBD1. This CDR3 comprises 19 residues. With V trimmed by 3 bases and J by 4 bases, 16 bases remained unmatched. Germline CDR1 reads KGHSH; CDR2 reads LQKENI. In nucleotides, the CDR3 is TGTGCCAGCTCACCGATAGCCGGGACAGGGGGGATGAAGAGCACTGAAGCTTTCTTT. It specifies CASSPIAGTGGMKSTEAFF.

At least ten counts were recorded for this clonotype. The chain carries TRBV20-1 and TRBJ2-7; TRBD2 matches at 7 bases. Unmatched junction bases numbered 7, after V lost 3 bases and J lost 2 bases. The CDR3 loop spans 14 amino acids. Germline V gene data show CDR1 as DFQATT and CDR2 as SNEGSKA (reference sequence). DNA for the CDR3: TGCAGTGCTAGTAAGCCTAGCGGCACCTACGAGCAGTACTTC. As protein: CSASKPSGTYEQYF.

The chain is built from TRBV7-2 and TRBJ2-2; 7 bases are shared with TRBD1. Unmatched junction bases numbered 4, after V lost 5 bases and J lost 1 base. This CDR3 comprises 15 residues. The germline V gene encodes CDR1 SGHTA and CDR2 FQGNSA. The CDR3 sequence is CASSPGQVNTGELFF. CDR3 in DNA: TGTGCCAGCAGCCCCGGACAGGTGAACACCGGGGAGCTGTTTTTT.